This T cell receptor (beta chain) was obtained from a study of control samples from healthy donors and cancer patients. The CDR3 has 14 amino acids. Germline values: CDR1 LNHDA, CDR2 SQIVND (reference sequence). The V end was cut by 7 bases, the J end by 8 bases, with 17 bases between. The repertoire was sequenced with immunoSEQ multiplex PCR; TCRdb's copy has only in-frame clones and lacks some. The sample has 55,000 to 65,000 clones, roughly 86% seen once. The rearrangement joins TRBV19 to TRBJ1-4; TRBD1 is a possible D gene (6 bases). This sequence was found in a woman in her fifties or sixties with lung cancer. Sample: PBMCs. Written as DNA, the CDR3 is TGTGCCAGTATCTCTCGGGGGGCCAGAGAAAAACTGTTTTTT. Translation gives CASISRGAREKLFF. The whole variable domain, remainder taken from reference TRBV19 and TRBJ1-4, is DGGITQSPKYLFRKEGQNVTLSCEQNLNHDAMYWYRQDPGQGLRLIYYSQIVNDFQKGDIAEGYSVSREKKESFPLTVTSAQKNPTAFYLCASISRGAREKLFFGSGTQLSVL.